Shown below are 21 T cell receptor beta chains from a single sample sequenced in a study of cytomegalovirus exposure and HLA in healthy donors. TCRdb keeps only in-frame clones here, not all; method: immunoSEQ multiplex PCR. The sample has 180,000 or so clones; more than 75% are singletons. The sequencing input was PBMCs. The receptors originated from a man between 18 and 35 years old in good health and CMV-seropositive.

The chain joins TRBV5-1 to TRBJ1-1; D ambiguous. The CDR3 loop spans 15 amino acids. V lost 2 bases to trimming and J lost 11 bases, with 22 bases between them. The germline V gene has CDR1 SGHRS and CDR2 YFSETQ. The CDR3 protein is CASSLDTARPGLAFF. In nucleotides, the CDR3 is TGCGCCAGCAGCTTAGACACAGCTCGACCTGGGTTGGCTTTCTTT.

CDR3 bases: TGTGCCAGCAGCTTAGGAGGGGTTTACGAGCAGTACTTC. Protein product: CASSLGGVYEQYF. The chain recombines TRBV13 with TRBJ2-7; tentative D call: TRBD1 (5 bases). The germline V gene encodes CDR1 PRHDT and CDR2 FYEKMQ (reference sequence). The CDR3 loop spans 13 amino acids. V was clipped by 0 bases and J by 4 bases, with 7 bases between them.

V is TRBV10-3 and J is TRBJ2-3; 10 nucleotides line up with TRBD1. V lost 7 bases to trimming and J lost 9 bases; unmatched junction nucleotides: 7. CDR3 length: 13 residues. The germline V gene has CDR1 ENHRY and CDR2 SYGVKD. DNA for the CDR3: TGTGCCATCATGGACAGGGGGTGGAGAACGCAGTATTTT. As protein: CAIMDRGWRTQYF.

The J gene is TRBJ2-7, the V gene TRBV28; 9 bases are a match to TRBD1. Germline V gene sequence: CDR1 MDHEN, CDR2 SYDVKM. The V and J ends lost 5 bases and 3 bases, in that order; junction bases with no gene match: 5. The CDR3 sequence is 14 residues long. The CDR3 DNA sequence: TGTGCCAGCAGTGCGGGACAGGGACTCTACGAGCAGTACTTC. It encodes CASSAGQGLYEQYF.

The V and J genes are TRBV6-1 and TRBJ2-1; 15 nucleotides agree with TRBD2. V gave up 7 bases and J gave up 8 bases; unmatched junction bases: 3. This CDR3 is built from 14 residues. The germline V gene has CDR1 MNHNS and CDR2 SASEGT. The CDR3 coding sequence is TGTGCCAGCACAGGACTAGCGGGAGGGCATGAGCAGTTCTTC. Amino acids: CASTGLAGGHEQFF.

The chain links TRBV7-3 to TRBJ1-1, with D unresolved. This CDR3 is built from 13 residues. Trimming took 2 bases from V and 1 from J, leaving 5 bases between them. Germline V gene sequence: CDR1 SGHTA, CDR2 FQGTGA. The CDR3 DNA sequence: TGTGCCAGCAGCTTATCCCGGAACACTGAAGCTTTCTTT. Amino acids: CASSLSRNTEAFF.

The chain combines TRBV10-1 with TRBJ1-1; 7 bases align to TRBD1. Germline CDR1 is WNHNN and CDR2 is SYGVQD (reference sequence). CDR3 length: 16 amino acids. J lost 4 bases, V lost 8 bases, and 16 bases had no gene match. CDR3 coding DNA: TGCGCCAGCCTCCGGGACAGACCGAGGTGGGGCACTGAAGCTTTCTTT. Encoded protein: CASLRDRPRWGTEAFF.

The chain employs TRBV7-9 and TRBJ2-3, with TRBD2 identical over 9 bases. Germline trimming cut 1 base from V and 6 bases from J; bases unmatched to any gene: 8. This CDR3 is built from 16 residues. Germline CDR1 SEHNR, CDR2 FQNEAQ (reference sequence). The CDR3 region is CASSLELRGGLDTQYF. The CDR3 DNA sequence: TGTGCCAGCAGCTTAGAGTTGCGGGGGGGCCTCGATACGCAGTATTTT.

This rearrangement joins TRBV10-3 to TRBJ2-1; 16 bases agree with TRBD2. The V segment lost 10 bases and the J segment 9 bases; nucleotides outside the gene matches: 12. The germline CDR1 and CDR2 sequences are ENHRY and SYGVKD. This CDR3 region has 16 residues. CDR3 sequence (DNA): TGTGCCACGTCCGGGACTAGCGGGAGGGCCAGGGGTGAGCAGTTCTTC. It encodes CATSGTSGRARGEQFF.

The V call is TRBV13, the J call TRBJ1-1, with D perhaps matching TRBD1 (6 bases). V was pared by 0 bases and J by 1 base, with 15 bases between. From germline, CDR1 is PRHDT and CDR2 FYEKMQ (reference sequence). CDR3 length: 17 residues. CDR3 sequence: CASSLGRRGGWNTEAFF. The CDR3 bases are TGTGCCAGCAGCTTAGGCCGCAGGGGAGGGTGGAACACTGAAGCTTTCTTT. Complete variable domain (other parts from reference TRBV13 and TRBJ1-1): AAGVIQSPRHLIKEKRETATLKCYPIPRHDTVYWYQQGPGQDPQFLISFYEKMQSDKGSIPDRFSAQQFSDYHSELNMSSLELGDSALYFCASSLGRRGGWNTEAFFGQGTRLTVV.

The CDR3 spells CASSLSRGAYSYEQYF. The CDR3 nucleotides read TGTGCCAGCAGTTTATCGCGGGGGGCATACTCCTACGAGCAGTACTTC. The rearrangement uses TRBV27 and TRBJ2-7; 8 bases map to TRBD2. The V gene end was trimmed by 0 bases and the J gene end by 0 bases; junction bases not matched to a gene: 4. The CDR3 totals 16 residues. The germline V gene encodes CDR1 MNHEY and CDR2 SMNVEV (reference sequence).

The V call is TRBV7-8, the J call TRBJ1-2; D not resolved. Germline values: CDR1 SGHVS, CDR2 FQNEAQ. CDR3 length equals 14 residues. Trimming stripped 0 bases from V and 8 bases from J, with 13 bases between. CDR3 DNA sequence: TGTGCCAGCAGCTTAGCGCGGGCAGGTCAAGGCTACACCTTC. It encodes CASSLARAGQGYTF. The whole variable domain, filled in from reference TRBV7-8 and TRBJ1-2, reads GAGVSQSPRYKVAKRGQDVALRCDPISGHVSLFWYQQALGQGPEFLTYFQNEAQLDKSGLPSDRFFAERPEGSVSTLKIQRTQQEDSAVYLCASSLARAGQGYTFGSGTRLTVV.

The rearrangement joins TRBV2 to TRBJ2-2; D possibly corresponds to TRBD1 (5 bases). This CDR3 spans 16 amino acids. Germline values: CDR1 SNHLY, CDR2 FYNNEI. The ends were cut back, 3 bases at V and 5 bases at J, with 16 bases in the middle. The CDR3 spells CASSDMGRKHTGELFF. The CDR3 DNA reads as TGTGCCAGCAGTGATATGGGGCGAAAGCATACCGGGGAGCTGTTTTTT.

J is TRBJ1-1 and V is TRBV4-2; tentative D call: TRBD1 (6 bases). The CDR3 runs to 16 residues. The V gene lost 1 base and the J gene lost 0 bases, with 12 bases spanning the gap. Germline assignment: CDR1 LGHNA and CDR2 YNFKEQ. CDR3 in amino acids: CASSQVGAPMNTEAFF. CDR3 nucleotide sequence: TGTGCCAGCAGCCAAGTGGGGGCCCCCATGAACACTGAAGCTTTCTTT.

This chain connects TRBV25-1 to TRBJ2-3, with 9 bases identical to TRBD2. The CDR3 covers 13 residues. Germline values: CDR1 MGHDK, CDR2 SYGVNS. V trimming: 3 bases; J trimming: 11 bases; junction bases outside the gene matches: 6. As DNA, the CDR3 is TGTGCCAGCAGTGATCAGGGACTAGCCGTGCAGTATTTT. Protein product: CASSDQGLAVQYF.

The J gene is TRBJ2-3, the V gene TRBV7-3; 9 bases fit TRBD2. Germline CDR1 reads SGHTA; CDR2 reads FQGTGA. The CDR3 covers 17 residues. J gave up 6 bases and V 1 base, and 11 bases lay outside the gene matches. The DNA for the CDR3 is TGTGCCAGCAGCTTAAGTGGTCTAGCGGGATGGGCGGATACGCAGTATTTT. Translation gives CASSLSGLAGWADTQYF.

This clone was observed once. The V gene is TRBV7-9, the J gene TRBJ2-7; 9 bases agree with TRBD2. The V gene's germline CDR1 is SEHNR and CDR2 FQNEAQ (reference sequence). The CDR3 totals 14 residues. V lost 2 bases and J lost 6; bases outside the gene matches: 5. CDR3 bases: TGTGCCAGCAGCTTAAGGCGGGAGGGCCTCGAGCAGTACTTC. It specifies CASSLRREGLEQYF.

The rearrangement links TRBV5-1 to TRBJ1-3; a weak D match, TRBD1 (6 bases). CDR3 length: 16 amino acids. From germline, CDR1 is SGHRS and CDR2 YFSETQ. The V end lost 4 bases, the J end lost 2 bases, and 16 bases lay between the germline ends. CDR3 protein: CASSLQSTGTGNTIYF. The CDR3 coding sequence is TGCGCCAGCAGCCTGCAATCGACAGGTACTGGAAACACCATATATTTT.

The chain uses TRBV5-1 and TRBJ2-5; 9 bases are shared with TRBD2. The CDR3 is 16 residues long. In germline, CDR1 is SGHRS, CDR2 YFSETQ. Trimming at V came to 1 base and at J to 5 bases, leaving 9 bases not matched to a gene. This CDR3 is CASSLLSGRRAETQYF. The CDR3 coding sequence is TGCGCCAGCAGCTTGCTAAGCGGGAGGCGGGCGGAGACCCAGTACTTC.

CDR3 in amino acids: CASSLVPGLAGGQETQYF. CDR3 bases: TGTGCCAGCAGCTTAGTTCCAGGACTAGCGGGGGGCCAAGAGACCCAGTACTTC. The chain carries TRBV7-6 and TRBJ2-5, with 14 nucleotides matching TRBD2. CDR1 SGHVS and CDR2 FNYEAQ come from the germline V gene. The ends lost 1 base at V and 1 base at J; junction bases unmatched: 5. The CDR3 consists of 18 residues. The full variable domain, completed using reference TRBV7-6 and TRBJ2-5, is GAGVSQSPRYKVTKRGQDVALRCDPISGHVSLYWYRQALGQGPEFLTYFNYEAQQDKSGLPNDRFSAERPEGSISTLTIQRTEQRDSAMYRCASSLVPGLAGGQETQYFGPGTRLLVL.

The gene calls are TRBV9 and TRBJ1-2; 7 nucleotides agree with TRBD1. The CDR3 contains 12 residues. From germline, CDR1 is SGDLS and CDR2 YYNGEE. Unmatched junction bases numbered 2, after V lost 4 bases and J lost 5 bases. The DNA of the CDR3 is TGTGCCAGCAGCAAACAGGGGTATGGCTACACCTTC. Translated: CASSKQGYGYTF.